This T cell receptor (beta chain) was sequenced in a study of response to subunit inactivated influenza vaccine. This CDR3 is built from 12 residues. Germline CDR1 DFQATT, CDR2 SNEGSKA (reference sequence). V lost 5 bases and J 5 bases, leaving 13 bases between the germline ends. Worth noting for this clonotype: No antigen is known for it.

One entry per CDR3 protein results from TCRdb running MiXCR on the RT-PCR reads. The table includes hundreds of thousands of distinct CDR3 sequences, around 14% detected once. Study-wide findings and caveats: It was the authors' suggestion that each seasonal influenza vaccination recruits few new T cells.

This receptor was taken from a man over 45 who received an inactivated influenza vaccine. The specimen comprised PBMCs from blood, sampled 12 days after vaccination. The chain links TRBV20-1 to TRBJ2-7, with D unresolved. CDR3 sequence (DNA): TGCAGTGCTTCCGAGCTAGGTAACGAGCAGTACTTC. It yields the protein CSASELGNEQYF.